Each of the 3 T cell receptor beta chains below was sequenced from the same sample in a study of Graves' ophthalmopathy and Graves' hyperthyroidism. Amplification from RNA transcripts yielded the TCR beta CDR3 regions. First-round RT-PCR with HTBI primers preceded a second-round multiplex PCR. TCRdb reanalysed the multiplex PCR reads using MiXCR and keeps one entry per CDR3 protein. The table includes about 500,000 distinct CDR3 sequences, about 15% detected once. Sequenced input: blood. These receptors all stem from a woman younger than 45 with Graves' ophthalmopathy.

This clonotype came up many times. Here the CDR3 DNA reads TGTGCCAGCAGTTTAGGGGGGCGGCCCCTCCACTTT. Translation gives CASSLGGRPLHF. The chain uses TRBV12-3 or TRBV12-4 and TRBJ1-6; D may be TRBD1 (6 bases). V was pared by 1 base and J by 13 bases, with 8 bases between. The length of the CDR3 is 12 residues.

Relative to its sample, this clonotype is medium-sized (0.01 to 0.1%). The genes are TRBV12-3 or TRBV12-4 and TRBJ1-1, with 8 bases that match TRBD1. V shed 1 base, J shed 5 bases, and the junction held 9 bases outside the gene matches. The CDR3 sequence is 16 residues long. CDR3 sequence (DNA): TGTGCCAGCAGTTTAGGCGGACAGGGCACGAGTACTGAAGCTTTCTTT. Protein product: CASSLGGQGTSTEAFF.

This clonotype showed up just a few times. The chain has TRBV12-3 or TRBV12-4 and TRBJ1-5; D is possibly TRBD1 (6 bases). Trimming took 3 bases from V and 0 from J, leaving 30 bases between them. The CDR3 totals 22 residues. The CDR3 loop reads CASSFLSERGAAILHSNQPQHF. As DNA, the CDR3 is TGTGCCAGCAGTTTTTTGTCGGAAAGGGGGGCGGCCATATTACATAGCAATCAGCCCCAGCATTTT.